Sequencing of this T cell receptor (beta chain) was carried out in a study of vaccination effects on CD4 cells after COVID-19. TCRdb's copy holds only in-frame clones and misses some; the assay was immunoSEQ multiplex PCR. The data contain about 73,000 clones, roughly 73% of them seen just once; the ten biggest clones take up roughly 2%. This clone was found a few times. Its target is unknown. The authors isolated CD4+ T cells after less than eleven days of culture. As their vaccination, participants received two doses of either BNT162b2 or mRNA-1273. The sequence derives from a human donor who received a COVID-19 vaccine. The sample in question was CD4+ T cells from PBMCs cultured without peptide, obtained after COVID-19 vaccination.

Here the CDR3 DNA reads TGTGCCAGCAGTGAAGACAGGCTCAATCAGCCCCAGCATTTT. It encodes CASSEDRLNQPQHF. This sequence joins TRBV6-1 and TRBJ1-5; maybe TRBD1 (5 bases). Germline V gene lookup returns CDR1 MNHNS and CDR2 SASEGT. The CDR3 has 14 amino acids. V was pared by 1 base and J by 3 bases, with 7 bases between.